These T cell receptor beta chains were read from a single sample in a study of a mutant IDH1 vaccine in newly diagnosed glioma. Data came from immunoSEQ multiplex PCR; TCRdb stores just in-frame clones and leaves some out. The table records tens of thousands of clones, about nine tenths of them present only once. No antigen has been identified for these receptors. The sequenced sample was PBMCs, obtained from a glioma patient whose treatment included an IDH1 peptide vaccine. These receptors were taken from a man aged 35 to 55 with glioma. Each CDR3 is given with its conserved first and last residue.

v_call cdr3_aa
TRBV4-1 CASSRTANNEKLFF
TRBV6-5 CASSYSTTLFYEQYF
TRBV7-2 CASSSRQGTFGNEQFF
TRBV2 CASSGWGGLAGDFTTYEQYF
TRBV9 CASSVGPPSGSTYEQYF
TRBV7-3 CASAMGSFETQYF
TRBV27 CASSLLVSEGVYEQYF
TRBV4-1 CASSQDRGAFF
TRBV6-1 CAITGGLYEQYF
TRBV12-5 CASGQGTNTGELFF
TRBV4-2 CASTSGARGANYGYTF
TRBV6-5 CASSPRQDSYEQYF
TRBV27 CASSAHRAYEQYF
TRBV29-1 CSVVLAGGSGTQYF
TRBV5-1 CASSLAGAVHEQYF
TRBV10-2 CAKYREGVAKNIQYF
TRBV6-5 CASTRGGGGGNEQFF
TRBV6-5 CASSSQGDTQYF
TRBV6-6 CASSPRTSRVDEQFF
TRBV6-1 CASRRPGGWSYEQYF
TRBV7-9 CASSFALGRGGKLFF
TRBV29-1 CSAQDGGDSPLHF
TRBV5-1 CASGDNSYEQYF
TRBV5-6 CASSSTGTSGIYEQYF
TRBV6-6 CASSYIRESSYEQYF
TRBV5-6 CASQGQGSYEQYF
TRBV27 CASREPTSGTGELFF
TRBV19 CASSGRGAKGYTF
TRBV9 CASSVDGEGTEAFF
TRBV29-1 CSVESRGLSTDTQYF
TRBV25-1 CASSEWGEAFF
TRBV15 CATYSGRNEQFF
TRBV5-6 CASSLFTAQETQYF
TRBV29-1 CSVGPGQGAYEQYF
TRBV18 CASSPPNYVYEQYF